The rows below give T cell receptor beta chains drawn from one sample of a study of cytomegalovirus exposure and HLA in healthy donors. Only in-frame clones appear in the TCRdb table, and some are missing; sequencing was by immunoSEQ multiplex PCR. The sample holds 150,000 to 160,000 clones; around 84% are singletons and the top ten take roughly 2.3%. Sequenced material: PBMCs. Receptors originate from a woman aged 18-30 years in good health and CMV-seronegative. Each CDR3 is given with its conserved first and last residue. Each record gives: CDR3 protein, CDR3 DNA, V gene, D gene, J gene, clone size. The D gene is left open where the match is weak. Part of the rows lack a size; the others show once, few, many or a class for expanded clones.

cdr3_aa: CASSDSRPGANVLTF; cdr3_nt: TGTGCCAGCAGTGACTCGCGGCCTGGGGCCAACGTCCTGACTTTC; v_call: TRBV6-4; d_call: -; j_call: TRBJ2-6; clone_size: -
cdr3_aa: CASSPTGGLYEQYF; cdr3_nt: TGTGCCAGCAGCCCCACAGGGGGCCTCTACGAGCAGTACTTC; v_call: TRBV7-3; d_call: TRBD1; j_call: TRBJ2-7; clone_size: once
cdr3_aa: CAYSGGGSYEQYF; cdr3_nt: TGTGCCTACTCGGGGGGGGGCTCCTACGAGCAGTACTTC; v_call: TRBV30; d_call: TRBD2; j_call: TRBJ2-7; clone_size: -
cdr3_aa: CASSFDRAYEQYF; cdr3_nt: TGCGCCAGCAGCTTCGACAGGGCCTACGAGCAGTACTTC; v_call: TRBV5-1; d_call: TRBD1; j_call: TRBJ2-7; clone_size: -
cdr3_aa: CASSIISGQGGRYEQYF; cdr3_nt: TGTGCCAGCAGTATCATTTCGGGACAGGGGGGGCGGTACGAGCAGTACTTC; v_call: TRBV27; d_call: TRBD1; j_call: TRBJ2-7; clone_size: -
cdr3_aa: CASADGDTDTQYF; cdr3_nt: TGTGCCAGCGCGGACGGGGACACAGATACGCAGTATTTT; v_call: TRBV7-9; d_call: -; j_call: TRBJ2-3; clone_size: -
cdr3_aa: CASSQGQHYEQYF; cdr3_nt: TGTGCCAGCTCCCAGGGCCAACACTACGAGCAGTACTTC; v_call: TRBV6-1; d_call: -; j_call: TRBJ2-7; clone_size: -
cdr3_aa: CASNGGRTSGKWAYEQYF; cdr3_nt: TGTGCCAGCAACGGGGGGCGGACTAGCGGGAAATGGGCTTACGAGCAGTACTTC; v_call: TRBV28; d_call: TRBD2; j_call: TRBJ2-7; clone_size: -
cdr3_aa: CASSLEGRGRNSPLHF; cdr3_nt: TGCGCCAGCAGCTTGGAGGGCAGGGGAAGGAATTCACCCCTCCACTTT; v_call: TRBV5-1; d_call: -; j_call: TRBJ1-6; clone_size: -
cdr3_aa: CAWGRQGVGEQYF; cdr3_nt: TGTGCCTGGGGGCGACAGGGAGTAGGAGAGCAGTACTTC; v_call: TRBV30; d_call: TRBD1; j_call: TRBJ2-7; clone_size: -
cdr3_aa: CASGLVQGSYFTEAFF; cdr3_nt: TGTGCTAGTGGTTTGGTACAGGGAAGTTACTTCACTGAAGCTTTCTTT; v_call: TRBV12-5; d_call: -; j_call: TRBJ1-1; clone_size: -
cdr3_aa: CASSEVIAGELFF; cdr3_nt: TGTGCCAGCAGTGAAGTCATTGCCGGGGAGCTGTTTTTT; v_call: TRBV2; d_call: -; j_call: TRBJ2-2; clone_size: few
cdr3_aa: CAWSRSTPAGEKLFF; cdr3_nt: TGTGCCTGGAGTCGATCGACCCCGGCGGGTGAAAAACTGTTTTTT; v_call: TRBV30; d_call: -; j_call: TRBJ1-4; clone_size: few
cdr3_aa: CSVGRDYGYTF; cdr3_nt: TGCAGCGTTGGCAGGGACTATGGCTACACCTTC; v_call: TRBV29-1; d_call: -; j_call: TRBJ1-2; clone_size: few
cdr3_aa: CASAEGARGNEQFF; cdr3_nt: TGTGCTAGTGCCGAGGGGGCGAGGGGGAATGAGCAGTTCTTC; v_call: TRBV12-5; d_call: TRBD1; j_call: TRBJ2-1; clone_size: -
cdr3_aa: CASGDWETQYF; cdr3_nt: TGTGCCAGCGGCGACTGGGAGACCCAGTACTTC; v_call: TRBV6-5; d_call: -; j_call: TRBJ2-5; clone_size: -